Here is one T cell receptor (beta chain) with its context. Its specificity is unknown. The data were obtained in a study of T cell responses to AZD1222 COVID-19 vaccine. The protocol was immunoSEQ multiplex PCR, while the TCRdb copy is restricted to in-frame clones and leaves out a portion. The sample gives about 140,000 clones, about 91% of which show up once; around 3.5% is in the top ten. The CDR3 loop spans 15 amino acids. Germline CDR1 is SGHRS and CDR2 is YFSETQ. The V gene end was trimmed by 1 base and the J gene end by 5 bases; junction bases not matched to a gene: 6. General observations from the study: Females outnumbered males among donors, who were mostly white British; clonal diversity was possibly underestimated. Every sample of the repertoires postdated the peak T cell response. With two AZD1222 doses given, Spike-specific TCR breadth and depth both rose.

This receptor was obtained from an adult who received the AZD1222 COVID-19 vaccine. Source: peripheral blood, taken 28 days after the second AZD1222 dose. The V call is TRBV5-1, the J call TRBJ2-5; TRBD1 matches at 9 bases. For the CDR3, the DNA is TGCGCCAGCAGCTTGAACACAGGGGGCGGGGAGACCCAGTACTTC. Protein sequence: CASSLNTGGGETQYF.